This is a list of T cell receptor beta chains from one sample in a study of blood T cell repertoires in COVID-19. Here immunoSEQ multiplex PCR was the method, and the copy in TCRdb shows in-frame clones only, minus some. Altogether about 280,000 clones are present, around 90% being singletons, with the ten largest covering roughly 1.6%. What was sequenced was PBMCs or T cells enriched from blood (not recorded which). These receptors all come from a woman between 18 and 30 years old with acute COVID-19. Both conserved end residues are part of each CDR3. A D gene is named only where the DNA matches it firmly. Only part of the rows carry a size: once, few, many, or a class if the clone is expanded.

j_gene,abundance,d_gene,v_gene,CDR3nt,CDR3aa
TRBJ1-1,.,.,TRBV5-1,TGCGCCAGCAGCCTGCTCTCCGGGGGGCGGAACACTGAAGCTTTCTTT,CASSLLSGGRNTEAFF
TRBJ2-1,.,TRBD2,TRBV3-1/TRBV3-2,TGTGCCAGCAGCCAAGATCTCAGGACTAGCGGGGGCGATGAGCAGTTCTTC,CASSQDLRTSGGDEQFF
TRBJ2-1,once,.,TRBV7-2,TGTGCCAGCAGCTTACAGGGGCGCAGCTACAATGAGCAGTTCTTC,CASSLQGRSYNEQFF
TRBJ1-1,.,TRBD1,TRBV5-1,TGCGCCAGCAGCTTGGCCAGTTTTGCAGGGGGCTCTCGTGAAGCTTTCTTT,CASSLASFAGGSREAFF
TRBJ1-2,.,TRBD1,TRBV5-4,TGTGCCAGCAGCTTGGACAGGGGGGACTATGGCTACACCTTC,CASSLDRGDYGYTF
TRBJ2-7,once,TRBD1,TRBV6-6,TGTGCCAGCATCGACAGGGGGTCCTACGAGCAGTACTTC,CASIDRGSYEQYF
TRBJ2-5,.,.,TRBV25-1,TGTGCCAGCAGTGAGTGGAGGGACCAAGAGACCCAGTACTTC,CASSEWRDQETQYF
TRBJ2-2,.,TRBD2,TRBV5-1,TGCGCCAGCAGCTTGGCCAAGGGGTCGGGGACTAGCGGGAGGGCCGGTGACACCGGGGAGCTGTTTTTT,CASSLAKGSGTSGRAGDTGELFF
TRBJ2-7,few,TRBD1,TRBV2,TGTGCCAGCAGTGGGACAGGGCATAGCTACGAGCAGTACTTC,CASSGTGHSYEQYF
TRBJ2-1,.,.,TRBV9,TGTGCCAGCAGTGTGGGCACAGAGCAGTTCTTC,CASSVGTEQFF
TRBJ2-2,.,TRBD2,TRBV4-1,TGCGCCAGCAGCCAGCCGGGACTAGCGGGAAACACCGGGGAGCTGTTTTTT,CASSQPGLAGNTGELFF
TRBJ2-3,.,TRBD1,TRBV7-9,TGTGCCAGCAGCCAACCCGGACAGGGGGCCGCAGATACGCAGTATTTT,CASSQPGQGAADTQYF
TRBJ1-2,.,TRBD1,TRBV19,TGTGCCAGTAGTCCACAGGGGTATGGCTACACCTTC,CASSPQGYGYTF
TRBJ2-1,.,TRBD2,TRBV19,TGTGCCAGCTCACTAGCGGGAGGGCCCGGCTACAATGAGCAGTTCTTC,CASSLAGGPGYNEQFF
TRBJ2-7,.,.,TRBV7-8,TGTGCCAGCAGCTTAGGGGGGGATCTCTCCTACGAGCAGTACTTC,CASSLGGDLSYEQYF
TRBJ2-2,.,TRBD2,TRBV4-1,TGCGCCAGCAGCCAGAGGGGACTAGCGGGAGGGAACACCGGGGAGCTGTTTTTT,CASSQRGLAGGNTGELFF
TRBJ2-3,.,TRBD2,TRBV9,TGTGCCAGCAGCGTACTAGCGGGAGGGCTCACAGATACGCAGTATTTT,CASSVLAGGLTDTQYF
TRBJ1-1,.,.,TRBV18,TGTGCCAGCTCACCCGTTAGGAACACTGAAGCTTTCTTT,CASSPVRNTEAFF
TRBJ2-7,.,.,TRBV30,TGTGCCTGGAGTGTAGGAACGGGGGATTACGAGCAGTACTTC,CAWSVGTGDYEQYF
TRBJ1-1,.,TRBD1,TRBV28,TGTGCCAGCAGTTTAAGGGGGCGCACGAACACTGAAGCTTTCTTT,CASSLRGRTNTEAFF
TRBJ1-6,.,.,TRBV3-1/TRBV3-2,TGTGCCAGCAGCCAAGAGGTGACAGATAATTCACCCCTCCACTTT,CASSQEVTDNSPLHF
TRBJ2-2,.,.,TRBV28,TGTGCCAGCAACGACGGGGGGCTAAGGACCGGGGAGCTGTTTTTT,CASNDGGLRTGELFF
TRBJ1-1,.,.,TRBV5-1,TGCGCCAGCAGCTCCCCCGTGGGGGGGAAGATTACCAGGTACACTGAAGCTTTCTTT,CASSSPVGGKITRYTEAFF
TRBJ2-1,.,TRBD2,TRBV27,TGTGCCAGCGGAGGAGCGGGGCAAAGCTCCTACAATGAGCAGTTCTTC,CASGGAGQSSYNEQFF
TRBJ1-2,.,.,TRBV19,TGTGCCAGTAGTATAATAGCCCCCGGGGGCTATGGCTACACCTTC,CASSIIAPGGYGYTF
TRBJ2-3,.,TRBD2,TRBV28,TGTGCCACCCTGGGACTAGTTAGCACAGATACGCAGTATTTT,CATLGLVSTDTQYF
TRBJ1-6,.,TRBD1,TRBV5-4,TGTGCCAGCAGCTTCTTAGACAGGGCCAATTCACCCCTCCACTTT,CASSFLDRANSPLHF
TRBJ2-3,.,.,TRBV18,TGTGCCAGCTCACCACCAACTCCCACAGATACGCAGTATTTT,CASSPPTPTDTQYF
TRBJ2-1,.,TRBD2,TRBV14,TGTGCCAGCAGCCAAGCCCTCGGGACTAGCGACTACAATGAGCAGTTCTTC,CASSQALGTSDYNEQFF
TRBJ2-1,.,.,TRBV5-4,TGTGCCAGCAGCTGGGCGGGACAGTCAACGAAGCAGTTCTTC,CASSWAGQSTKQFF
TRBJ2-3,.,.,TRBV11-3,TGTGCCAGCAGCCCCGCCAGGGATAGTGCAGATACGCAGTATTTT,CASSPARDSADTQYF
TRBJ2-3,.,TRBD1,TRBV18,TGTGCCAGCTCACAAAGACAGGGTTCTAGCACAGATACGCAGTATTTT,CASSQRQGSSTDTQYF
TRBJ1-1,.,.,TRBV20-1,TGCAGTGCTCCCGAACTCACTGAAGCTTTCTTT,CSAPELTEAFF
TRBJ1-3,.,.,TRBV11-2,TGTGCCAGCAGGCAGAACTCTGGAAACACCATATATTTT,CASRQNSGNTIYF
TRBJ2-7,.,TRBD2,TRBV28,TGTGCCAGCAGTACCTCGGGACTAGCGGGAGGTTCCCTGGGTTCCCGGTCCCTGAACTTC,CASSTSGLAGGSLGSRSLNF
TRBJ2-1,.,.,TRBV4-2,TGTGCCAGCAGCCAAGTTTACGGGAACAATGAGCAGTTCTTC,CASSQVYGNNEQFF
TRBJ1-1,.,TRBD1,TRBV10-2,TGCGCCAGCAGTGAGGACGGGACAGATATTGAAGCTTTCTTT,CASSEDGTDIEAFF